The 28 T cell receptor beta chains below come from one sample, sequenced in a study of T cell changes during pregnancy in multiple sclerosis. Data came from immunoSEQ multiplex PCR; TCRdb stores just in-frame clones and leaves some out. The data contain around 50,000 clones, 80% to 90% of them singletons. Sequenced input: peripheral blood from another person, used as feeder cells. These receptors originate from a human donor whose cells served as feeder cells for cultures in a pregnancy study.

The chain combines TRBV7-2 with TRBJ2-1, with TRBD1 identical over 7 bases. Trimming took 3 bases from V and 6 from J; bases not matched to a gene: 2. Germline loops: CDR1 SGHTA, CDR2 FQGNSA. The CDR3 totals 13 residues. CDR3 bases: TGTGCCAGCAGCTTTGACAGGGCCAATGAGCAGTTCTTC. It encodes CASSFDRANEQFF.

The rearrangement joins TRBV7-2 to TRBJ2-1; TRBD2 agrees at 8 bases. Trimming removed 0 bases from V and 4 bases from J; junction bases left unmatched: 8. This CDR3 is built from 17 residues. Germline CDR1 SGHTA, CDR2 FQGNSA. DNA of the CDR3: TGTGCCAGCAGCTTAGCGGGGAGCGGGAGATCGTACAATGAGCAGTTCTTC. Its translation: CASSLAGSGRSYNEQFF.

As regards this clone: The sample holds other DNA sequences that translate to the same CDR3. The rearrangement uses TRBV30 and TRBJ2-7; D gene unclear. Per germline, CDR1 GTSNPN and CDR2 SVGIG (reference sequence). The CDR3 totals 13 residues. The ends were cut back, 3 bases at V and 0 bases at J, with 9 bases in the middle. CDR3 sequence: CAWRLSSSYEQYF. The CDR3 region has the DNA TGTGCCTGGAGATTAAGTAGCTCCTACGAGCAGTACTTC.

The CDR3 DNA reads as TGTGCCAGTAAGGCGACAGGACCCACGGAGACCCAGTACTTC. This sequence encodes CASKATGPTETQYF. The V and J genes are TRBV19 and TRBJ2-5; D might be TRBD1 (6 bases). The ends were cut back, 7 bases at V and 5 bases at J, with 17 bases in the middle. Germline CDR1 and CDR2: LNHDA and SQIVND (reference sequence). This CDR3 is 14 amino acids long. The variable domain in full, with the rest retrieved from reference TRBV19 and TRBJ2-5, is DGGITQSPKYLFRKEGQNVTLSCEQNLNHDAMYWYRQDPGQGLRLIYYSQIVNDFQKGDIAEGYSVSREKKESFPLTVTSAQKNPTAFYLCASKATGPTETQYFGPGTRLLVL.

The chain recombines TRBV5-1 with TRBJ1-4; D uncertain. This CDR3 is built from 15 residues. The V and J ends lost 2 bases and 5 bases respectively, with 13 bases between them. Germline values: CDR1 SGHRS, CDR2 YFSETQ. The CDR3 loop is CASSFAGNRNEKLFF. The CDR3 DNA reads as TGCGCCAGCAGCTTCGCCGGGAACCGCAATGAAAAACTGTTTTTT. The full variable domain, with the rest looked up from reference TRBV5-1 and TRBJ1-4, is KAGVTQTPRYLIKTRGQQVTLSCSPISGHRSVSWYQQTPGQGLQFLFEYFSETQRNKGNFPGRFSGRQFSNSRSEMNVSTLELGDSALYLCASSFAGNRNEKLFFGSGTQLSVL.

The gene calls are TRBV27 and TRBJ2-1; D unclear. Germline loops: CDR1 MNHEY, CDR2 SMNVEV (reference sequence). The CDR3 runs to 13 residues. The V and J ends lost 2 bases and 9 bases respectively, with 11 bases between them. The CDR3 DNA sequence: TGTGCCAGCAGTTTAGGACCGTTGGGTGAGCAGTTCTTC. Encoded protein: CASSLGPLGEQFF.

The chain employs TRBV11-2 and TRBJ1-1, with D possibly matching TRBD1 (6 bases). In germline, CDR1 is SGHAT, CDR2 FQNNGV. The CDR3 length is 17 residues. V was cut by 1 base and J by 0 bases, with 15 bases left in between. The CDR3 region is CASSLVSRGYMNTEAFF. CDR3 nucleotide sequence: TGTGCCAGCAGCTTAGTTTCCAGGGGATATATGAACACTGAAGCTTTCTTT. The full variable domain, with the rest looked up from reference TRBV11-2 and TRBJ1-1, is EAGVAQSPRYKIIEKRQSVAFWCNPISGHATLYWYQQILGQGPKLLIQFQNNGVVDDSQLPKDRFSAERLKGVDSTLKIQPAKLEDSAVYLCASSLVSRGYMNTEAFFGQGTRLTVV.

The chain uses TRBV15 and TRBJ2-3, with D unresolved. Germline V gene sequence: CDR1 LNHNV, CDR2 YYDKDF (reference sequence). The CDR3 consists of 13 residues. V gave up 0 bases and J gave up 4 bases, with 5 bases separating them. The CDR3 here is CATSRDKADTQYF. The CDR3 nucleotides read TGTGCCACCAGCAGAGATAAGGCAGATACGCAGTATTTT.

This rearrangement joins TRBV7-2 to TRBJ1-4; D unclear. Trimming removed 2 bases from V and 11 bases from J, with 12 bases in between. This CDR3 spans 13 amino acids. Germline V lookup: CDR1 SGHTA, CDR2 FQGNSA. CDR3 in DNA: TGTGCCAGCAGCTTATCCGCATCTTCTAAACTGTTTTTT. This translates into CASSLSASSKLFF.

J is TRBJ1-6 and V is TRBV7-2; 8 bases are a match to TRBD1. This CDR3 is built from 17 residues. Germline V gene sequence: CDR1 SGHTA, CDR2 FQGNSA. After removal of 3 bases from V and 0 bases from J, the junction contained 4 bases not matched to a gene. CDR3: CASSFSDRGSYNSPLHF. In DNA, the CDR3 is TGTGCCAGCAGCTTCTCCGACAGGGGCTCCTATAATTCACCCCTCCACTTT. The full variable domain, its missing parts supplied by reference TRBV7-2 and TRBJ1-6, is GAGVSQSPSNKVTEKGKDVELRCDPISGHTALYWYRQSLGQGLEFLIYFQGNSAPDKSGLPSDRFSAERTGGSVSTLTIQRTQQEDSAVYLCASSFSDRGSYNSPLHFGNGTRLTVT.

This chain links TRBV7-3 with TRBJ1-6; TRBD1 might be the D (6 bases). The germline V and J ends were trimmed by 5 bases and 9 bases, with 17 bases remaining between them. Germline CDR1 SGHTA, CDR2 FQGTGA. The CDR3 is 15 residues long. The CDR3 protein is CASSLTGGPGSPLHF. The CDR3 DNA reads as TGTGCCAGCAGCCTCACGGGGGGGCCCGGTTCACCCCTCCACTTT.

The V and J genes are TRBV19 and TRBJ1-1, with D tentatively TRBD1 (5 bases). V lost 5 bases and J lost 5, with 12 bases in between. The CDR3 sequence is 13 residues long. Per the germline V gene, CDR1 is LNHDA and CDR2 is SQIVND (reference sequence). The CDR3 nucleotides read TGTGCCAGTAGTCCGGGCAGGGCAACTGAAGCTTTCTTT. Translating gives CASSPGRATEAFF.

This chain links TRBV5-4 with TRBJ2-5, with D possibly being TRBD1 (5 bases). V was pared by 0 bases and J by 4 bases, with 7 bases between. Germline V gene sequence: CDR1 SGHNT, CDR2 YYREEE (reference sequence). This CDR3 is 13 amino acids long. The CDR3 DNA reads TGTGCCAGCAGCTTGGGGGGCGGAGAGACCCAGTACTTC. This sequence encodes CASSLGGGETQYF.

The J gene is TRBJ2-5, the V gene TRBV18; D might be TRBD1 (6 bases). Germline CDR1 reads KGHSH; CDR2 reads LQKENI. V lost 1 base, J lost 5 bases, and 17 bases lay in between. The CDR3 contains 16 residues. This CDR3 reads CASSPQLGGHGETQYF. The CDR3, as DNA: TGTGCCAGCTCACCACAGCTTGGGGGCCATGGTGAGACCCAGTACTTC.

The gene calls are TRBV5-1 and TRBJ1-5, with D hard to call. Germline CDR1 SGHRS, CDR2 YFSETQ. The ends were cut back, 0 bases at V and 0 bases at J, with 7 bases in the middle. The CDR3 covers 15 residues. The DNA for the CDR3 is TGCGCCAGCAGCTTGGAAGGTTATAGCAATCAGCCCCAGCATTTT. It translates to CASSLEGYSNQPQHF.

The CDR3 nucleotides are TGCGCCAGGAAAGGTGACAGGCGTAGCAATCAGCCCCAGCATTTT. Its protein is CARKGDRRSNQPQHF. This sequence joins TRBV10-1 and TRBJ1-5; D may be TRBD1 (6 bases). The CDR3 totals 15 residues. With 9 bases removed from V and 0 bases from J, the gap between germline ends came to 15 bases. Germline assignment: CDR1 WNHNN and CDR2 SYGVQD (reference sequence).

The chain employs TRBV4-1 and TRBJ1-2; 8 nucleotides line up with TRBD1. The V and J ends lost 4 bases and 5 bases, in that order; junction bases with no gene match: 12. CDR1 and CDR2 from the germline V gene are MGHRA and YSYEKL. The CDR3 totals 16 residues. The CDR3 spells CASSPTDRALKYGYTF. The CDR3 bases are TGCGCCAGCAGCCCTACGGACAGGGCCCTAAAATATGGCTACACCTTC.

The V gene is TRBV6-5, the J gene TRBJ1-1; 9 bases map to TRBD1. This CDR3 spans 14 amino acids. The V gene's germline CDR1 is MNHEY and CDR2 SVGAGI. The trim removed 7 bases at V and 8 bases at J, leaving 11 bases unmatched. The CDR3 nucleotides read TGTGCCAGCATCCCACAGGGGGCCGGCCCCGAAGCTTTCTTT. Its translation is CASIPQGAGPEAFF.

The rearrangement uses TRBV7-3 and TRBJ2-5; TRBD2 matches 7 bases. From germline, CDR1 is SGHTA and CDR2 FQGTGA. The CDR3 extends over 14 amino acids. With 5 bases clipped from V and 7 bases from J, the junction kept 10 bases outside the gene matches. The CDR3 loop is CASSLTRGEGTQYF. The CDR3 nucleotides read TGTGCCAGCAGCCTGACACGGGGGGAAGGGACCCAGTACTTC. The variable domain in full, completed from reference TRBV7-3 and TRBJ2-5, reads GAGVSQTPSNKVTEKGKYVELRCDPISGHTALYWYRQSLGQGPEFLIYFQGTGAADDSGLPNDRFFAVRPEGSVSTLKIQRTERGDSAVYLCASSLTRGEGTQYFGPGTRLLVL.

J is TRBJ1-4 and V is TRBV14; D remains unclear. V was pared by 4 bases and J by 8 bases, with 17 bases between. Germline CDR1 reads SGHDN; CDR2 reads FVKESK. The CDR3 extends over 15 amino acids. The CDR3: CASSRSPGMGEKLFF. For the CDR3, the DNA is TGTGCCAGCAGCCGGTCGCCTGGGATGGGCGAAAAACTGTTTTTT.

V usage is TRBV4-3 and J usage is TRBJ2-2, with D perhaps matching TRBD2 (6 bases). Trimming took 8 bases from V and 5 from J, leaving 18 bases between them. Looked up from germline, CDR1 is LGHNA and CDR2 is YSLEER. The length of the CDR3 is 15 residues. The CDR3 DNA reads TGCGCCAGCGGAATTTGGGGGGTCAGAACCGGGGAGCTGTTTTTT. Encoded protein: CASGIWGVRTGELFF.

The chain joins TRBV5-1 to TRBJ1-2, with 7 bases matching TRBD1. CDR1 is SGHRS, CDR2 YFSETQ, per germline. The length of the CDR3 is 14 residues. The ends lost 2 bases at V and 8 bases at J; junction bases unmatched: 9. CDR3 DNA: TGCGCCAGCAGCTTCTCCAGGGGGGCTGACGGCTACACCTTC. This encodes CASSFSRGADGYTF.

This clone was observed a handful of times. CDR3 amino acids: CASSMGGSPGNTIYF. The CDR3 DNA reads TGTGCCAGCTCCATGGGGGGCTCTCCTGGAAACACCATATATTTT. V and J are TRBV11-2 and TRBJ1-3, with D maybe TRBD1 (6 bases). The CDR3 loop spans 15 amino acids. Trimming stripped 8 bases from V and 2 bases from J, with 16 bases between. The germline CDR1 and CDR2 sequences are SGHAT and FQNNGV.

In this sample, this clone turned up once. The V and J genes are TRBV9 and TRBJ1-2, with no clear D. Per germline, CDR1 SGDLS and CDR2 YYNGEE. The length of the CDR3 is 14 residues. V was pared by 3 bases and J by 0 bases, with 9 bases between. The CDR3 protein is CASSGSIANYGYTF. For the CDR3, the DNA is TGTGCCAGCAGCGGTTCTATCGCTAACTATGGCTACACCTTC.

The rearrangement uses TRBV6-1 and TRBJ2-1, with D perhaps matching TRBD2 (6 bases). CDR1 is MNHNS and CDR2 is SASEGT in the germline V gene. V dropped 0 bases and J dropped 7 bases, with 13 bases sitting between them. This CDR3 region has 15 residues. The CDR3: CASSEAPGRRNEQFF. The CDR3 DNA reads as TGTGCCAGCAGTGAAGCCCCAGGGAGGAGAAATGAGCAGTTCTTC.

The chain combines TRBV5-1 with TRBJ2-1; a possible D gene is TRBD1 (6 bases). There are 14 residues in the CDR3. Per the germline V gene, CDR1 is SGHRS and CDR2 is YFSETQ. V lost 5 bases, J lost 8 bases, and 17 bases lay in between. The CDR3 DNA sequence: TGCGCCAGCAGTTCCAGGGACACCGGGGATGAGCAGTTCTTC. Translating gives CASSSRDTGDEQFF.

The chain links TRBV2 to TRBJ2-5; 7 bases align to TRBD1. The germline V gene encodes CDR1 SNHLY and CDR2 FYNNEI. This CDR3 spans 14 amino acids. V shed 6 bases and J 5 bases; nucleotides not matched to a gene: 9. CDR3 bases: TGTGCCAGCAGATTGACAGGGAGAGGGGAGACCCAGTACTTC. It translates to CASRLTGRGETQYF.

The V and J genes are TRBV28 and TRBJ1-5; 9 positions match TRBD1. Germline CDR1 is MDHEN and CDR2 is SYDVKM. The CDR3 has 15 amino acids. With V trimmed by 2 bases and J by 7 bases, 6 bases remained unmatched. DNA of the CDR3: TGTGCCAGCAGTTTAGGACAGGGGTTTGGCCAGCCCCAGCATTTT. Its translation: CASSLGQGFGQPQHF. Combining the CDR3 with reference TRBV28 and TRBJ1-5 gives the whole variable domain DVKVTQSSRYLVKRTGEKVFLECVQDMDHENMFWYRQDPGLGLRLIYFSYDVKMKEKGDIPEGYSVSREKKERFSLILESASTNQTSMYLCASSLGQGFGQPQHFGDGTRLSIL.